The rows below give T cell receptor beta chains drawn from one sample of a study of pediatric ulcerative colitis. Profiling relied on immunoSEQ multiplex PCR, and the TCRdb table lists in-frame clones only, not all of them. The table lists 25,000 to 35,000 clones, more than 75% of them singletons. Sequencing was carried out using blood. These receptor sequences come from a boy aged 5-17 years with severe ulcerative colitis. CDR3s include the opening cysteine and the closing phenylalanine or tryptophan. Each record gives: CDR3 protein, J gene, CDR3 length, V gene.

CDR3 protein: CASSGDRGRWSGYTF
J gene: TRBJ1-2
CDR3 length: 15
V gene: TRBV2

CDR3 protein: CASSLGGLGETQYF
J gene: TRBJ2-5
CDR3 length: 14
V gene: TRBV5-5

CDR3 protein: CASTVVSRAANYGYTF
J gene: TRBJ1-2
CDR3 length: 16
V gene: TRBV2

CDR3 protein: CASSSPGTEAFF
J gene: TRBJ1-1
CDR3 length: 12
V gene: TRBV6-5

CDR3 protein: CASSLEAEPNSPLHF
J gene: TRBJ1-6
CDR3 length: 15
V gene: TRBV7-6

CDR3 protein: CAISETTSGLSSYNEQFF
J gene: TRBJ2-1
CDR3 length: 18
V gene: TRBV10-3

CDR3 protein: CASSGGTSGNPRGYYNEQFF
J gene: TRBJ2-1
CDR3 length: 20
V gene: TRBV9

CDR3 protein: CASSGGSGGTYEQYF
J gene: TRBJ2-7
CDR3 length: 15
V gene: TRBV10-1

CDR3 protein: CASSYRDRGQGAQYF
J gene: TRBJ2-5
CDR3 length: 15
V gene: TRBV6-5

CDR3 protein: CASSYSLLRDYTF
J gene: TRBJ1-2
CDR3 length: 13
V gene: TRBV6-5

CDR3 protein: CASSSQTGNTGELFF
J gene: TRBJ2-2
CDR3 length: 15
V gene: TRBV5-1

CDR3 protein: CASSVRMNTEAFF
J gene: TRBJ1-1
CDR3 length: 13
V gene: TRBV9

CDR3 protein: CASSEAGMNTEAFF
J gene: TRBJ1-1
CDR3 length: 14
V gene: TRBV6-1

CDR3 protein: CSVEDLHRRGYTF
J gene: TRBJ1-2
CDR3 length: 13
V gene: TRBV29-1

CDR3 protein: CASSRAANTQETQYF
J gene: TRBJ2-5
CDR3 length: 15
V gene: TRBV6-1

CDR3 protein: CASSQGQIRAENEQFF
J gene: TRBJ2-1
CDR3 length: 16
V gene: TRBV4-2